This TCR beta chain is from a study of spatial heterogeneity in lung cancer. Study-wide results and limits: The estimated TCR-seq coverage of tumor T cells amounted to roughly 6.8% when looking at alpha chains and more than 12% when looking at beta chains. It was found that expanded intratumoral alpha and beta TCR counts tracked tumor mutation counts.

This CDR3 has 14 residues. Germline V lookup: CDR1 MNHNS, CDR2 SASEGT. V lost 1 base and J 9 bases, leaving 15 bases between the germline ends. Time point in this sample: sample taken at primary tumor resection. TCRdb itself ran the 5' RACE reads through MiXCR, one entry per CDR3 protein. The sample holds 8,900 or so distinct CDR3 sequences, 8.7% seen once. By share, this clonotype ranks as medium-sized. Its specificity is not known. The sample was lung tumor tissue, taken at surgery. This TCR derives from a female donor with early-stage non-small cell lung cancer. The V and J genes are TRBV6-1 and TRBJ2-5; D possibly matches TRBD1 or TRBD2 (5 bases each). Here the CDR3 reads CASSEVGERLAQYF. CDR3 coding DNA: TGTGCCAGCAGTGAAGTAGGGGAGAGGTTGGCCCAGTACTTC.